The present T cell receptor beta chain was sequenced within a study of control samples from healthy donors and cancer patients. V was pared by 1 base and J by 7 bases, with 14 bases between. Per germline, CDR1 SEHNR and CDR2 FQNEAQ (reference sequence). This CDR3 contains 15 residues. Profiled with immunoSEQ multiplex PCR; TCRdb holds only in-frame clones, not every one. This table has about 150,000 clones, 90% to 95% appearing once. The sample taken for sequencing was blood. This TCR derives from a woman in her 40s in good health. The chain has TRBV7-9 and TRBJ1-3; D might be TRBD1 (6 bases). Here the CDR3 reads CASSLEGGPMNTIYF. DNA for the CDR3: TGTGCCAGCAGCTTAGAAGGGGGACCTATGAACACCATATATTTT.